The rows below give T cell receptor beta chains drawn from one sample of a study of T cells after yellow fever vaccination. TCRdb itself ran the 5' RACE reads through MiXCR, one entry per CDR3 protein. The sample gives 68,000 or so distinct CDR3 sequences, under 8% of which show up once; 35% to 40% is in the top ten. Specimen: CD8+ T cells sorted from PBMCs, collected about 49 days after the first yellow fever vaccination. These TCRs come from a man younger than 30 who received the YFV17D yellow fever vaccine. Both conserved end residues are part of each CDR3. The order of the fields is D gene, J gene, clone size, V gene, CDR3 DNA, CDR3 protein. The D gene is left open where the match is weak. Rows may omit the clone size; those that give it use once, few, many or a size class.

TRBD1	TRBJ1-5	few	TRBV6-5	TGTGCCAGCAGGGCAGGGGGTCCTTATAGCAATCAGCCCCAGCATTTT	CASRAGGPYSNQPQHF
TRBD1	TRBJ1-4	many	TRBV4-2	TGTGCCAGCAGCCAACTCTCGACAGGGGGCGACGAAAAACTGTTTTTT	CASSQLSTGGDEKLFF
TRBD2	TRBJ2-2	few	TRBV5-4	TGTGCCAGCAGCGACGCTAGCGGGGAAAACACCGGGGAGCTGTTTTTT	CASSDASGENTGELFF
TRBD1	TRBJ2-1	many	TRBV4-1	TGCGCCAGCACTTACAGGGGAAATCTTAATGAGCAGTTCTTC	CASTYRGNLNEQFF
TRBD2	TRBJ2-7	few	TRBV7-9	TGTGCCAGCAGCTTATTGGCTAGCGGGGTGACCTACGAGCAGTACTTC	CASSLLASGVTYEQYF
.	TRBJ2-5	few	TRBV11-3	TGTGCCAGCAGCTCTTTCGGACAGCCAGAGACCCAGTACTTC	CASSSFGQPETQYF
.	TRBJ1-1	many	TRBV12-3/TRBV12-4	TGTGCCAGCAGCCGAGGGACTGGTCCAATCCGGGACACTGAAGCTTTCTTT	CASSRGTGPIRDTEAFF
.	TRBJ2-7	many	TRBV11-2	TGTGCCAGCGGTCGTGGGGTGGCCTACGAGCAGTACTTC	CASGRGVAYEQYF
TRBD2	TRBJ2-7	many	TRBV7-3	TGTGCCAGCAGTTTAAGCGGGGGCGATTCCTACGAGCAGTACTTC	CASSLSGGDSYEQYF
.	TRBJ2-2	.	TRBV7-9	TGTGCCAGCAGCTCCCGAACAGGACCGAACACCGGGGAGCTGTTTTTT	CASSSRTGPNTGELFF
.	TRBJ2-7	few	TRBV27	TGTGCCAGCAGTCTAGGGGGACAAACCTACGAGCAGTACTTC	CASSLGGQTYEQYF
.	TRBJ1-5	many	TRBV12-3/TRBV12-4	TGTGCCAGCAGTTTTTGGGGAGGCGATCAGCCCCAGCATTTT	CASSFWGGDQPQHF
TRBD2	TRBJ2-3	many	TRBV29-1	TGCAGCGTCTATAGCGGGGGGGCAACAGATACGCAGTATTTT	CSVYSGGATDTQYF
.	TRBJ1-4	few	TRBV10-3	TGTGCCATCAGCACAGGCGCTGAAAAACTGTTTTTT	CAISTGAEKLFF
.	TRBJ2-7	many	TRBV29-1	TGCAGCGTTGAAGCCGGACGGGCTTACGAGCAGTACTTC	CSVEAGRAYEQYF
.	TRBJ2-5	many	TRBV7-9	TGTGCCAGCAGCTTAGGCCCGGACTCCCAAGAGACCCAGTACTTC	CASSLGPDSQETQYF
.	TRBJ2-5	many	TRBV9	TGTGCCAGCAGCGTAGCTAACAGTCAAGAGACCCAGTACTTC	CASSVANSQETQYF
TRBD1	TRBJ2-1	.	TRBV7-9	TGTCTTATAGAGCAGGGACAGGGTGACTCCAATGAGCAGTTCTTC	CLIEQGQGDSNEQFF
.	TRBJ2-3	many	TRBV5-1	TGCGCCAGAGGGGGGACCACAGATACGCAGTATTTT	CARGGTTDTQYF
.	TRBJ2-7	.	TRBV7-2	TGTGCCAGCAGCACTGGGATTCCCTACGAGCAGTACTTC	CASSTGIPYEQYF
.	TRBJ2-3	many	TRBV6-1	TGTGCCAGCAGCGACGCGTGGGGAGCGACAGATACGCAGTATTTT	CASSDAWGATDTQYF
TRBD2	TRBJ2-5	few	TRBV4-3	TGCGCCAGCAGCCAAGAACCAGGACTAGCTGTGGAGACCCAGTACTTC	CASSQEPGLAVETQYF
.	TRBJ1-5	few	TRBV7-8	TGTGCCAGCAGCTTAGATGAGCGTCAGCCCCAGCATTTT	CASSLDERQPQHF
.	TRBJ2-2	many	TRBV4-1	TGCGCCAGCAGCCAGGGACAACACACCGGGGAGCTGTTTTTT	CASSQGQHTGELFF
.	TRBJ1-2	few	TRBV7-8	TGTGCCAGCAGCTTAGTGGTCCCGGGACAAGTTAACTATGGCTACACCTTC	CASSLVVPGQVNYGYTF
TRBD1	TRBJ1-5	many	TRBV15	TGTGCCACCAGGAGGGGGCTGGGGGAAAGCAATCAGCCCCAGCATTTT	CATRRGLGESNQPQHF
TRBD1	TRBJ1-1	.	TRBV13	TGTGCCAGCAGCTCCGAAGGGACAGGGGTCACTGAAGCTTTCTTT	CASSSEGTGVTEAFF
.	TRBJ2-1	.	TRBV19	TGTGCCAGTAGTATCCCTGAGAGCTCCTACAATGAGCAGTTCTTC	CASSIPESSYNEQFF
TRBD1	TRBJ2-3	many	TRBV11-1	TGTGCCAGCAGCTTCTTAACAATCCCGGACAGGTTGCCAGATACGCAGTATTTT	CASSFLTIPDRLPDTQYF
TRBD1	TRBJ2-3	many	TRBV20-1	TGCAGTGCTAGGTTGGGACAGGGGACAGATACGCAGTATTTT	CSARLGQGTDTQYF
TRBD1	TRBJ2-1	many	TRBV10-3	TGTGCCATCAGGGGGACAGGGCCAACCTACAATGAGCAGTTCTTC	CAIRGTGPTYNEQFF
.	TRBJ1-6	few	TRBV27	TGTGCCAGCAGTTTATCCGTGGGCAGATATTCACCCCTCCACTTT	CASSLSVGRYSPLHF